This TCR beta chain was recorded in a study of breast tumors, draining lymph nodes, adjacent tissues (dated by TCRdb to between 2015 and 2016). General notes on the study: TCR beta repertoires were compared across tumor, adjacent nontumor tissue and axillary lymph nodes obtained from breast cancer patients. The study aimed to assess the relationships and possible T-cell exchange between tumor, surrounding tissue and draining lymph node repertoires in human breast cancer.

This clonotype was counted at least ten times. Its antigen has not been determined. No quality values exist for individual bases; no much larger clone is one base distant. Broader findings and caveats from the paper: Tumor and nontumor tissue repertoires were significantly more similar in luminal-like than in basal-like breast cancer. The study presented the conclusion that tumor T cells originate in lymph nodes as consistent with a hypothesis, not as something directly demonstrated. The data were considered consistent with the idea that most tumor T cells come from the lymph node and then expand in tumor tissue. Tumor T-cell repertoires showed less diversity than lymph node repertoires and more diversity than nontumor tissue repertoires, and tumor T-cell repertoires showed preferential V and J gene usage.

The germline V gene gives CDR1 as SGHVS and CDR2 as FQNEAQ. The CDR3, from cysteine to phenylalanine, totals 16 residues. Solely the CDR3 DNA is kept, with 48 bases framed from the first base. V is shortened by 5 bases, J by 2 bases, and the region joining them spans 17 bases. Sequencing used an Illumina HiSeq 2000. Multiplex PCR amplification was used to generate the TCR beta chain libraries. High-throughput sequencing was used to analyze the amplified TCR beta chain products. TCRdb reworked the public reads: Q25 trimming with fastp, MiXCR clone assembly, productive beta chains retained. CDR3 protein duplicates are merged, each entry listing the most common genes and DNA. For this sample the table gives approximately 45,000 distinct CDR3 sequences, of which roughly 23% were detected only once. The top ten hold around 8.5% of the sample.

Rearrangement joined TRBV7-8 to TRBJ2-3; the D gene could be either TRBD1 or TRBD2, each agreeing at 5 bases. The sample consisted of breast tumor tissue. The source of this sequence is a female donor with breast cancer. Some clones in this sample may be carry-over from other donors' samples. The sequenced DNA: TGTGCCAGCAGCATCGACGGGGCCGCAGTCACAGATACGCAGTATTTT. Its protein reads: CASSIDGAAVTDTQYF.